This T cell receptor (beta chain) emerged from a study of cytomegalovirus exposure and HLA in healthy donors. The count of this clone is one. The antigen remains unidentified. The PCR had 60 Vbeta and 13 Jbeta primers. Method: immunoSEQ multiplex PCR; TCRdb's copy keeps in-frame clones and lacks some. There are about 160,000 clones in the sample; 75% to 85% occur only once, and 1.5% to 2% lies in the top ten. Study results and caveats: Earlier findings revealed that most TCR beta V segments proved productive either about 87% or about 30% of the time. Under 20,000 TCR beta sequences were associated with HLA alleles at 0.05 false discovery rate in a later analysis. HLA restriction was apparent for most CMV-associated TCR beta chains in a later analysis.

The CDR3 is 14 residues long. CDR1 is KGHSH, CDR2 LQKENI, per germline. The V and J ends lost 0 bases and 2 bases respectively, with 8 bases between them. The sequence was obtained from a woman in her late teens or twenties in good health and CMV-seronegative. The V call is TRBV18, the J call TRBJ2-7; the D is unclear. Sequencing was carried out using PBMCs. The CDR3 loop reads CASSPPGSTYEQYF. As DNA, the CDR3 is TGTGCCAGCTCACCACCGGGTAGCACCTACGAGCAGTACTTC.